This TCR beta chain was identified during a study of shared clonotypes between healthy human individuals. Across the study: The composition of the donors was two women and a few men aged 18 to 49.

Positive CCR7 selection of CD45RO-negative cells yielded the naive CD8 cells, and terminally differentiated effector memory CD45RA+ cells were excluded. Sequencing was performed with immunoSEQ multiplex PCR; in TCRdb, only in-frame clones are kept and a portion is missing. Among more than 2 million clones listed, about 94% were seen once. Sample: naive CD8+ T cells from PBMCs. The TCR originated in a man aged 18 to 29 in good health. Some clones in this sample may be carry-over from other donors' samples.

The CDR3 coding sequence is TGTGCCAGCAGCACCCGGGATGCCGGCTACGAGCAGTACTTC. Protein product: CASSTRDAGYEQYF. The rearrangement uses TRBV7-9 and TRBJ2-7, with a weak D call TRBD2 (5 bases). Germline V gene sequence: CDR1 SEHNR, CDR2 FQNEAQ (reference sequence). V lost 5 bases to trimming and J lost 3 bases, with 14 bases between them. The CDR3 is 14 residues long.